This T cell receptor (beta chain) was recovered during a study of cytomegalovirus exposure and HLA in healthy donors (TCRdb year 2017). Turning to the overall study: In an earlier analysis of some 610 of the donors, approximately 300 Gb of sequence data and 117 million unique TCR beta sequences from 150 million to 200 million T cells were reported. Roughly 300 gigabases of sequencing data and around 90 million unique TCR sequences made up an early release that covered 500 to 650 HLA-typed donors. The genetic ancestry cluster associated with self-reported Caucasian donors included over 80% of the 398 genotyped donors. The study aimed to test whether cataloging public T cell receptors could reveal signatures of past pathogen exposure. The study profiled the T cell repertoires of 500 to 800 subjects by immunosequencing and related them to cytomegalovirus serostatus. Along with the approximately 670-subject first cohort, a separate validation cohort of over a hundred different subjects was used. High-throughput TCR immunosequencing, statistical association of individual TCRs with disease status, and machine learning were combined to predict cytomegalovirus infection status. In a later analysis, previously published TCR beta repertoires from 666 donors were re-analyzed and high-resolution HLA genotyping was added so that TCR occurrence patterns could be studied. In the later analysis, no new phenotypic data were used to find candidate immune exposures; instead, reliance was placed on TCR beta sequences and their occurrence across donors. An earlier analysis of some 500 of the donors applied high-throughput TCR beta sequencing to assess whether each TCR beta V gene segment acted as functional or pseudogenic. Alongside the repertoire data, information on donor age, sex, ethnicity and CMV serostatus was compiled. Genome-wide SNP genotypes for about 65% of the 666 donors were used in a later genetic analysis, which treated that subset as a discovery cohort. All discovery cohort repertoires had been generated on a single sequencing platform. HLA typing covered class I and class II loci at four-digit resolution. Typing coverage varied by locus: roughly 620-640 donors for A, B, C, DRB1 and DQB1; approximately 560 for DQA1; about 570 for DPA1; approximately 470 for DPB1. Four or five DR-DQ haplotypes were handled as single units for association and clustering because linkage in the cohort was strong. Across 398 genotyped donors of the cohort, an average of roughly 250,000 unique TCR beta nucleotide sequences per donor were sequenced, and 15% to 20% of those sequences were non-productive.

CDR1 SGDLS and CDR2 YYNGEE were looked up in the germline V gene. V is clipped by 4 bases and J by 5 bases, and the sequence between their germline boundaries is 12 bases long. From the cysteine through the phenylalanine, the CDR3 covers 13 amino acids. The DNA shown is the 39-base CDR3, in frame from base 1. Libraries were made using the immunoSEQ multiplex PCR assay. For the multiplex PCR, a mixture combining 60 forward primers for TCR Vbeta segments and 13 reverse primers for TCR Jbeta segments was used. The CDR3 region of rearranged TCR beta genes was amplified from genomic DNA with a multiplex PCR assay. Amplified TCR beta libraries were sequenced as 87-base-pair reads on the Illumina HiSeq System. Under the source paper's analysis protocol: A later analysis counted about 80 million unique TCR beta chains across the 600 to 850 repertoires, and some 12 million of these chains were shared by at least two donors. To remove PCR and sequencing errors, raw reads were error-corrected and collapsed into unique sequences using a nearest-neighbor algorithm that merged closely related sequences. To assign V, D and J gene segments, CDR3 sequences were aligned to IMGT reference sequences. Each retained sequence needed at least a six-nucleotide match to both a V gene segment and a J gene segment. A rearrangement counted as productive if the CDR3 had no stop codons and remained in frame with V and J, and every other rearrangement counted as non-productive. Following IMGT convention, CDR3 was defined as the stretch from the second conserved V-encoded cysteine to the conserved J-encoded phenylalanine. The earlier analysis of approximately 590 of the donors excluded any sequence lacking an unambiguous match to a single V gene segment. In an earlier analysis of some 590 of the donors, V segments were called functional above 56.7% productive rearrangements and were called segregating when the between-donor standard deviation exceeded 5%. A statistical classification framework was built for diagnosing cytomegalovirus status from the catalog of TCR beta chain sequences. In a later analysis, V and J genes were assigned by comparing TCR nucleotide sequences against IMGT/GENE-DB human TR gene sequences. Using the TCRdist pipeline, a later analysis assigned CDR3 sequences along with most-parsimonious VDJ recombination scenarios. In a later analysis, every TCR beta chain was defined by the combination of its CDR3 amino acid sequence and its V-gene family, and reads without a unique V-gene family were dropped. As a way to deal with suspected cross-contamination and a sequencing artifact, a later analysis dropped roughly 600 nucleotide sequences that were highly shared and had low generation probability. In a later analysis, a clonal expansion index was calculated for each public chain from normalized within-repertoire ranks of inferred template counts. Generation probabilities in a later analysis came from a VDJ recombination model fitted to out-of-frame rearrangements, and those results were checked against IGoR. In a later analysis, hypergeometric tests were used to score TCR-TCR, TCR-HLA and TCR-CMV co-occurrence, with a repertoire-size bias correction applied to TCR pairs. To estimate false discovery rates, a later analysis permuted the HLA or CMV assignments 20 times. A later analysis grouped co-occurring TCRs with DBSCAN, adding TCRdist sequence similarity when clustering within HLA-allele-positive subsets. For co-occurrence clustering, repertoires with fewer than 30,000 or more than 120,000 public chains were excluded, along with a handful of repertoires with anomalous nucleotide sharing. TCRdb took this table from immuneACCESS and kept in-frame rearrangements with V and J called. Such tables lack part of the clones; where checked against another copy, unresolved V genes explain under half of the gap, and the rest is unexplained. V and J calls and clone size come straight from that table; D and trimming were deduced from the DNA. Present in this sample are 200,000 to 250,000 clones, just over 75% of which were seen just once. Less than 3% of the sample is taken by the ten largest.

With respect to this clone: It lacks a known antigen. The input lacks base qualities; no much larger clone sits a single base away.

Findings and caveats that apply to the study as a whole: Compared with the approximately 600-donor mean, donors in an Asian-associated ancestry cluster had fewer N-insertions in productive TCRs, according to a later genetic analysis. A cluster of highly shared sequence variants was judged likely to represent a technical artifact of the sequencing pipeline. The only immune exposure information available for the cohort was CMV serostatus. Because the 87-base-pair reads could not distinguish some IMGT-functional V segments, including TRBV6-2 and TRBV6-3, those segments were excluded. According to a later analysis, parvovirus B19, influenza, CMV and Epstein-Barr virus appeared linked to several top co-occurrence clusters. In a later analysis, most CMV-associated TCR beta chains were found to appear HLA-restricted, with HLA associations seemingly driven largely by CMV exposure. When HLA alleles, especially DR and DQ, strongly co-occurred, TCR associations were difficult to assign to individual alleles. V-gene and J-gene trimming of TCR beta chains was associated with a missense DCLRE1C variant in a later genetic analysis, and the association was replicated in an independent cohort. Broadly in line with IMGT annotations, most TCR beta V segments showed up in productive rearrangements about 87% or about 30% of the time in an earlier analysis of about 500 of the donors. The study listed 164 TCR beta chains as associated with cytomegalovirus. This cohort had only TCR beta chains sequenced, and the lack of alpha or paired-chain data limited which features could be detected. A few of the identified cytomegalovirus-associated TCR beta chains were confirmed in vitro to be specific for cytomegalovirus antigens. Because some donors lacked HLA typing at each locus, the association tests relied only on the typed subset. The authors suggested that the approach could potentially be generalized to other disease states and immunological phenotypes. Sequencing depth was assumed to be roughly uniform across donors in the presence/absence analyses, though that assumption may not hold. Cytomegalovirus status was reported to be diagnosed by the classifier with high specificity and sensitivity in both the original and validation cohorts. Specific HLA alleles were associated with 16,951 TCR beta sequences at a false discovery rate of 0.05 in a later analysis. In a later analysis, TCR association rates were found to vary across HLA loci, with the most associated TCRs seen for DRB1 alleles and the fewest for HLA-C alleles. A further reported finding was that TCR beta sequences accurately predicted the HLA-A and HLA-B alleles for most subjects in the first cohort. In a later analysis, HLA-associated TCR beta chains showed more clonal expansion and lower generation probabilities than non-associated chains that were equally common. Roughly 17 rarely observed V segments, including chromosome 9 orphons, were excluded from the earlier analysis of several hundred of the donors because counts were too low. Across donors, most TCR sequences were observed very rarely, whereas some public TCRs were present in many individuals. Correlated functional status among segregating V segments might be attributable to linkage disequilibrium, but an unknown experimental factor could not be ruled out.

In total, around 600 healthy bone marrow donors made up the cohort. At the time of sampling, all cohort members were nominally healthy, though unrecorded immune exposures were likely present. The donor was CMV seropositive and belonged to the group of 250 to 300 seropositive cohort members. A peripheral blood sample was collected from each donor, and TCR beta sequencing was performed on peripheral blood mononuclear cells. Genomic DNA extraction from the blood cell samples was performed with the Qiagen DNeasy Blood Extraction Kit. Specimen: PBMCs. The TCR sequence derives from a woman between 55 and 75 years old in good health and CMV-seropositive. Rearrangement joined TRBV9 to TRBJ2-5; no D gene is confidently identified. The DNA sequence is as follows: TGTGCCAGCAGCACCGTCCCTGGCGAGACCCAGTACTTC. Its coded protein is CASSTVPGETQYF. Supplemented by the reference TRBV9 and TRBJ2-5 proteins around the CDR3, the complete variable domain is DSGVTQTPKHLITATGQRVTLRCSPRSGDLSVYWYQQSLDQGLQFLIQYYNGEERAKGNILERFSAQQFPDLHSELNLSSLELGDSALYFCASSTVPGETQYFGPGTRLLVL.